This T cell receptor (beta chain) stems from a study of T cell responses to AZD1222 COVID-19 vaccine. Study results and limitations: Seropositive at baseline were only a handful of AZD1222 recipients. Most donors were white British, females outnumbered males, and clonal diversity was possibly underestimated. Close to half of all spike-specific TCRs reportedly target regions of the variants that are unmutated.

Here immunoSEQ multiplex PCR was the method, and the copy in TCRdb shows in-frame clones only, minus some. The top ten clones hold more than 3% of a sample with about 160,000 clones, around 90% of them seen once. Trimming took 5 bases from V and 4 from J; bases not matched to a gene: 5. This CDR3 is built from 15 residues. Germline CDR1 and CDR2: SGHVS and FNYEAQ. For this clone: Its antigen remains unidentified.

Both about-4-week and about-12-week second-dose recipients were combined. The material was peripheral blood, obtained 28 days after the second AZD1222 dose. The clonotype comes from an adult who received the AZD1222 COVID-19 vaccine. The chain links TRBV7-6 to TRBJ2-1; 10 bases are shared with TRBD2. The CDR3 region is CASSLSSGSYNEQFF. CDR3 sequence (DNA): TGTGCCAGCAGCCTCTCTAGCGGGAGTTACAATGAGCAGTTCTTC. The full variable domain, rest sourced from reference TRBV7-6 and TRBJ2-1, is GAGVSQSPRYKVTKRGQDVALRCDPISGHVSLYWYRQALGQGPEFLTYFNYEAQQDKSGLPNDRFSAERPEGSISTLTIQRTEQRDSAMYRCASSLSSGSYNEQFFGPGTRLTVL.